The 25 T cell receptor beta chains reported below all come from one sample, sequenced in a study of blood T cells in healthy people across ages. Together with a sample-barcoded 5' primer, a J-beta primer mix was included in a second PCR lasting roughly 6 to 12 cycles. MiXCR was run by TCRdb on the 5' RACE reads, yielding one entry per CDR3 protein. The table lists 1.5 million to 2 million distinct CDR3 sequences, 40% to 55% of them singletons, with approximately 2% in the top ten. Sequences were obtained from blood. The receptors here all came from a woman between 35 and 50 years old in good health.

This chain uses TRBV20-1 with TRBJ2-1, with unresolved D. Trimming removed 2 bases at V and 10 bases at J, with 6 bases between. This CDR3 comprises 10 residues. Per germline, CDR1 DFQATT and CDR2 SNEGSKA (reference sequence). The CDR3 protein is CSARLGEQFF. The CDR3 DNA sequence: TGCAGTGCTAGACTCGGGGAGCAGTTCTTC.

Concerning this clonotype: One junction end does not reproduce the germline sequence, and a read error may be involved. This chain uses TRBV7-7 with TRBJ2-5; a possible D gene is TRBD1 (5 bases). From germline, CDR1 is SSHAT and CDR2 FNYEAQ (reference sequence). The CDR3 has 13 amino acids. Written as DNA, the CDR3 is TGTGCTAGCAGCATACGACAGAGAGAGACCCAGTACTTC. It codes for CASSIRQRETQYF.

In its sample, this clonotype was seen a few times. In DNA, the CDR3 is TGTGCCAGCAGCTTAGGAGGGAGCGGGGGGACTAGAAATGAGCAGTTCTTC. Amino acid sequence: CASSLGGSGGTRNEQFF. The chain joins TRBV7-3 to TRBJ2-1, with 9 bases fitting TRBD2. Per the germline V gene, CDR1 is SGHTA and CDR2 is FQGTGA. This CDR3 is 17 amino acids long. V was clipped by 2 bases and J by 7 bases; unmatched bases: 12.

J is TRBJ1-4 and V is TRBV27, with D possibly matching TRBD1 (6 bases). The CDR3 sequence is 13 residues long. Germline CDR1 and CDR2: MNHEY and SMNVEV (reference sequence). The V end was cut by 5 bases, the J end by 8 bases, with 12 bases between. The CDR3 protein is CASSALRGEKLFF. CDR3 DNA sequence: TGTGCCAGCAGTGCCTTGAGGGGGGAAAAACTGTTTTTT.

The chain has TRBV12-5 and TRBJ1-1; TRBD1 is a possible D gene (6 bases). The CDR3 extends over 15 amino acids. V gave up 3 bases and J gave up 1 base, with 12 bases separating them. The germline gives CDR1 LGHNT, CDR2 FRNRAP. The DNA of the CDR3 is TGTGCTAGTGGTTTCGGACAGCTGTCGAACACTGAAGCTTTCTTT. It yields the protein CASGFGQLSNTEAFF. Based on the CDR3 plus reference TRBV12-5 and TRBJ1-1, the full variable domain is DARVTQTPRHKVTEMGQEVTMRCQPILGHNTVFWYRQTMMQGLELLAYFRNRAPLDDSGMPKDRFSAEMPDATLATLKIQPSEPRDSAVYFCASGFGQLSNTEAFFGQGTRLTVV.

The chain couples TRBV6-5 to TRBJ2-3; 13 bases map to TRBD2. Germline values: CDR1 MNHEY, CDR2 SVGAGI. The CDR3 contains 20 residues. The trim removed 4 bases at V and 1 base at J, leaving 14 bases unmatched. The CDR3 sequence: CASSFLGLAGNLRGTDTQYF. CDR3 DNA sequence: TGTGCCAGCAGTTTCCTGGGACTAGCGGGGAACTTGAGGGGCACAGATACGCAGTATTTT.

The CDR3 spells CASSSRLAYEQYF. DNA of the CDR3: TGTGCCAGCTCATCAAGACTAGCTTACGAGCAGTACTTC. This rearrangement joins TRBV18 to TRBJ2-7, with 7 positions matching TRBD2. Unmatched junction bases numbered 5, after V lost 5 bases and J lost 4 bases. The CDR3 runs to 13 residues. Germline-derived CDR1 and CDR2 are KGHSH and LQKENI.

A few counts support this clonotype. CDR3 amino acids: CAVLTIAQQFF. The CDR3, as DNA: TGTGCAGTACTTACTATAGCTCAGCAGTTCTTC. V and J are TRBV27 and TRBJ2-1; D gene unclear. Per the germline V gene, CDR1 is MNHEY and CDR2 is SMNVEV (reference sequence). This CDR3 comprises 11 residues.

The chain recombines TRBV27 with TRBJ2-7; 11 nucleotides agree with TRBD2. Unmatched junction bases numbered 6, after V lost 5 bases and J lost 0 bases. CDR1 is MNHEY, CDR2 SMNVEV, per germline (reference sequence). The CDR3 runs 16 residues. The CDR3: CASSRIAGGNSYEQYF. The CDR3 region has the DNA TGTGCCAGCAGTCGCATAGCGGGGGGGAACTCCTACGAGCAGTACTTC.

The chain is built from TRBV5-1 and TRBJ2-1; a possible D gene is TRBD2 (5 bases). The CDR3 extends over 18 amino acids. CDR1 and CDR2 from the germline V gene are SGHRS and YFSETQ. The V gene lost 0 bases and the J gene lost 0 bases, with 16 bases spanning the gap. The CDR3 sequence: CASSLGAGSRSSYNEQFF. The CDR3 nucleotides are TGCGCCAGCAGCTTGGGGGCGGGCAGCCGGAGCTCCTACAATGAGCAGTTCTTC.

V is TRBV28 and J is TRBJ2-7; TRBD1 might be the D (5 bases). The germline V and J ends were trimmed by 7 bases and 6 bases, with 16 bases remaining between them. This CDR3 contains 13 residues. Germline V gene sequence: CDR1 MDHEN, CDR2 SYDVKM. The CDR3 here is CASTPRVQGEQYF. In nucleotides, the CDR3 is TGTGCCAGCACCCCCAGGGTGCAGGGCGAGCAGTACTTC.

This clonotype has only a few counts. CDR3 sequence (DNA): TGTGCCAGCAGCGCGACCCCGGGGGGGGATGAGACCCAGTACTTC. Protein: CASSATPGGDETQYF. V usage is TRBV7-2 and J usage is TRBJ2-7; 8 positions match TRBD2. The DNA matches TRBJ2-5 better at its end, which makes the J call doubtful. From germline, CDR1 is SGHTA and CDR2 FQGNSA. The CDR3 has 15 amino acids.

J is TRBJ2-3 and V is TRBV6-1; tentative D call: TRBD1 (6 bases). This CDR3 has 14 amino acids. V dropped 6 bases and J dropped 5 bases, with 15 bases sitting between them. Per the germline V gene, CDR1 is MNHNS and CDR2 is SASEGT. This chain's CDR3 is CASRNWGQGDTQYF. In nucleotides, the CDR3 is TGTGCCAGCAGGAACTGGGGGCAAGGAGATACGCAGTATTTT.

Only a few counts were recorded for this clonotype. The rearrangement links TRBV28 to TRBJ2-5; D unclear. The CDR3 is 13 amino acids. V lost 5 bases, J lost 1 base, and 8 bases lay in between. Germline CDR1 and CDR2: MDHEN and SYDVKM. This CDR3 reads CASSVYGQETQYF. The CDR3 nucleotides read TGTGCCAGCAGTGTCTACGGCCAAGAGACCCAGTACTTC.

The V gene is TRBV11-1, the J gene TRBJ2-5, with a tentative D call TRBD2 (6 bases). The CDR3 runs 15 residues. Germline V gene lookup returns CDR1 SGHAT and CDR2 FQDESV (reference sequence). V lost 5 bases to trimming and J lost 2 bases, with 15 bases between them. The CDR3 DNA reads as TGTGCCAGCAGCGCCAGGGAGGCAGAACAAGAGACCCAGTACTTC. Its protein is CASSAREAEQETQYF. Drawing the rest from reference TRBV11-1 and TRBJ2-5, the complete variable domain is EAEVAQSPRYKITEKSQAVAFWCDPISGHATLYWYRQILGQGPELLVQFQDESVVDDSQLPKDRFSAERLKGVDSTLKIQPAELGDSAMYLCASSAREAEQETQYFGPGTRLLVL.

The chain carries TRBV12-3 or TRBV12-4 and TRBJ1-1; TRBD1 is a possible D gene (5 bases). This CDR3 region has 13 residues. Trimming cost V 3 bases and J 13 bases, with 18 bases left between them. The CDR3 here is CASSFRGGGGDFF. CDR3 in DNA: TGTGCCAGCAGTTTTAGGGGCGGGGGGGGAGATTTCTTT.

The CDR3 loop reads CSAVPGDSQETQYF. The CDR3 DNA reads TGCAGTGCTGTGCCGGGGGACTCCCAAGAGACCCAGTACTTC. This chain links TRBV20-1 with TRBJ2-5; D is perhaps TRBD2 (6 bases). Trimming cost V 5 bases and J 1 base, with 14 bases left between them. This CDR3 is built from 14 residues. Germline V lookup: CDR1 DFQATT, CDR2 SNEGSKA (reference sequence).

The chain links TRBV18 to TRBJ1-1; unclear D gene. Trimming stripped 1 base from V and 0 bases from J, with 6 bases between. Germline V lookup: CDR1 KGHSH, CDR2 LQKENI. The CDR3 consists of 14 residues. CDR3 nucleotide sequence: TGTGCCAGCTCACCACAGGAGATGAACACTGAAGCTTTCTTT. It is translated as CASSPQEMNTEAFF.

This clonotype appeared a few times. The chain carries TRBV6-2 or TRBV6-3 and TRBJ2-3; D perhaps matches TRBD1 (6 bases). Germline CDR1 reads MNHEY; CDR2 reads SVGEGT. The CDR3 contains 14 residues. Trimming took 6 bases from V and 5 from J, leaving 15 bases between them. The CDR3 loop is CASSATGSQDTQYF. As DNA, the CDR3 is TGTGCCAGCAGCGCAACAGGGAGTCAAGATACGCAGTATTTT.

This clonotype has just a few counts. This rearrangement joins TRBV29-1 to TRBJ2-1, with 8 bases that match TRBD2. Germline assignment: CDR1 SQVTM and CDR2 ANQGSEA. The CDR3 is 13 amino acids. V lost 6 bases, J lost 3 bases, and 4 bases stayed unmatched. The CDR3: CSVGGAVYNEQFF. The CDR3 bases are TGCAGCGTCGGGGGGGCGGTCTACAATGAGCAGTTCTTC.

The chain combines TRBV28 with TRBJ1-5, with a weak D call TRBD1 (6 bases). V was clipped by 4 bases and J by 0 bases, with 10 bases between them. Germline V gene lookup returns CDR1 MDHEN and CDR2 SYDVKM. CDR3 length equals 15 residues. The DNA for the CDR3 is TGTGCCAGCAGTTCAGGGGATTATAGCAATCAGCCCCAGCATTTT. Residues: CASSSGDYSNQPQHF. The full variable domain, rest sourced from reference TRBV28 and TRBJ1-5, is DVKVTQSSRYLVKRTGEKVFLECVQDMDHENMFWYRQDPGLGLRLIYFSYDVKMKEKGDIPEGYSVSREKKERFSLILESASTNQTSMYLCASSSGDYSNQPQHFGDGTRLSIL.

This sequence joins TRBV4-3 and TRBJ1-1; D unclear. V was cut by 1 base and J by 1 base, with 10 bases left in between. The germline gives CDR1 LGHNA, CDR2 YSLEER. The CDR3 is 15 residues long. In nucleotides, the CDR3 is TGCGCCAGCAGCCAAGCTTGGAGAGGGAACACTGAAGCTTTCTTT. This translates into CASSQAWRGNTEAFF.

This clonotype was seen only a few times. The chain links TRBV5-1 to TRBJ2-7, with D possibly matching TRBD2 (6 bases). Trimming removed 0 bases at V and 3 bases at J, with 13 bases between. Germline-derived CDR1 and CDR2 are SGHRS and YFSETQ. This CDR3 region has 15 residues. The chain's CDR3 is CASSLGGATYYEQYF. In DNA, the CDR3 is TGCGCCAGCAGCTTGGGCGGGGCCACCTACTACGAGCAGTACTTC.

There are a few counts of this clonotype. V gene TRBV5-1 combines with J gene TRBJ2-3, with 7 nucleotides matching TRBD2. This CDR3 is 15 amino acids long. CDR1 and CDR2 from the germline V gene are SGHRS and YFSETQ. Germline trimming cut 4 bases from V and 5 bases from J; bases unmatched to any gene: 10. The CDR3 DNA reads TGCGCCAGCAGCCTGATCGTCGGGGAGGGAGATACGCAGTATTTT. It codes for CASSLIVGEGDTQYF.

This clonotype was seen ten or more times. The V call is TRBV5-1, the J call TRBJ2-3; no clear D. V was pared by 0 bases and J by 2 bases, with 7 bases between. The CDR3 is made up of 14 amino acids. CDR1 is SGHRS and CDR2 is YFSETQ in the germline V gene. The CDR3 loop is CASSLGLLTDTQYF. CDR3 in DNA: TGCGCCAGCAGCTTGGGACTCCTCACAGATACGCAGTATTTT.